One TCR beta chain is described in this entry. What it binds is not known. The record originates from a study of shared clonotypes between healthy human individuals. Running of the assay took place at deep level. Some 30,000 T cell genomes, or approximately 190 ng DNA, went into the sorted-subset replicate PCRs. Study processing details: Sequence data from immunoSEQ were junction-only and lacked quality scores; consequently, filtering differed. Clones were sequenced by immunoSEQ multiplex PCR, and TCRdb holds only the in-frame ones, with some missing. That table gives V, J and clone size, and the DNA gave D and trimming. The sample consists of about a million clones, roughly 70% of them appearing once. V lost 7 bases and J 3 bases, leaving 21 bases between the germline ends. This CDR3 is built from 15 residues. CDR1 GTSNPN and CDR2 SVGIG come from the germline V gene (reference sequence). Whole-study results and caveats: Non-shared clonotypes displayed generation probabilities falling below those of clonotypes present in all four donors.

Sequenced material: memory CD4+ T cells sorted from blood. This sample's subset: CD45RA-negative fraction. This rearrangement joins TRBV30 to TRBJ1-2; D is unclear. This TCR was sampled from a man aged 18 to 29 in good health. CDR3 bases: TGTGCCTATTCACGGAATCCGACAACTTACTATGGCTACACCTTC. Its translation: CAYSRNPTTYYGYTF.